Each of the 13 T cell receptor beta chains below was sequenced from the same sample in a study of cytomegalovirus exposure and HLA in healthy donors. The data were produced by immunoSEQ multiplex PCR, yet TCRdb's version contains in-frame clones alone and is incomplete. Here the sample spans about 69,000 clones, 94% being singletons. Sequencing input: PBMCs. These TCRs come from a woman younger than 30 in good health and CMV-seronegative.

The V and J genes are TRBV7-6 and TRBJ2-1, with 10 positions matching TRBD2. CDR3 length: 16 amino acids. The V gene end was trimmed by 2 bases and the J gene end by 7 bases; junction bases not matched to a gene: 8. Germline loops: CDR1 SGHVS, CDR2 FNYEAQ. CDR3 in DNA: TGTGCCAGCAGCTTATTTCAGCGGGAGGGCCTAAATGAGCAGTTCTTC. It is translated as CASSLFQREGLNEQFF.

This chain connects TRBV6-1 to TRBJ1-4; D ambiguous. The V and J ends lost 3 bases and 4 bases respectively, with 9 bases between them. This CDR3 is built from 14 residues. Germline CDR1 is MNHNS and CDR2 is SASEGT. The chain's CDR3 is CASSEGQDNEKLFF. The CDR3 coding sequence is TGTGCCAGCAGTGAGGGCCAGGATAATGAAAAACTGTTTTTT.

This sequence joins TRBV4-1 and TRBJ2-7, with 7 bases lining up with TRBD1. The junction had 3 bases not matched to a gene; V was cut back by 4 bases and J by 3 bases. Germline values: CDR1 MGHRA, CDR2 YSYEKL. This CDR3 spans 13 amino acids. The DNA of the CDR3 is TGCGCCAGCAGCCGAGGACAGGTCTACGAGCAGTACTTC. Its protein product is CASSRGQVYEQYF.

The chain has TRBV30 and TRBJ2-4; 7 bases line up with TRBD1. With V trimmed by 5 bases and J by 5 bases, 3 bases remained unmatched. Germline CDR1 GTSNPN, CDR2 SVGIG (reference sequence). CDR3 size: 12 residues. CDR3 loop: CAWGTEENIQYF. In DNA, the CDR3 is TGTGCCTGGGGGACAGAGGAAAACATTCAGTACTTC.

The chain has TRBV11-2 and TRBJ1-1; TRBD1 aligns across 8 bases. Germline CDR1 and CDR2: SGHAT and FQNNGV. The CDR3 length is 16 residues. After removal of 5 bases from V and 1 base from J, the junction contained 9 bases not matched to a gene. In nucleotides, the CDR3 is TGTGCCAGCAGCCCGTACGGACAGGGCGGGAACACTGAAGCTTTCTTT. Protein sequence: CASSPYGQGGNTEAFF.

The rearrangement joins TRBV5-6 to TRBJ2-7; 9 nucleotides align to TRBD1. CDR1 and CDR2 from the germline V gene are SGHDT and YYEEEE. The CDR3 has 14 residues. The ends lost 3 bases at V and 2 bases at J; junction bases unmatched: 3. CDR3 residues: CASSSGTGPYEQYF. In nucleotides, the CDR3 is TGTGCCAGCAGCTCCGGGACAGGGCCCTACGAGCAGTACTTC.

The rearrangement uses TRBV28 and TRBJ1-2, with a weak D call TRBD1 (6 bases). The CDR3 runs 12 residues. Germline lookup yields CDR1 MDHEN and CDR2 SYDVKM. The V end lost 4 bases, the J end lost 6 bases, and 9 bases lay between the germline ends. The CDR3 coding sequence is TGTGCCAGCAGTTCGCAGGGGAATGGCTACACCTTC. This encodes CASSSQGNGYTF.

This clone has just a few counts. The CDR3 region has the DNA TGTGCCAGCAGTGAAGGAGGGGGCAATCAGCCCCAGCATTTT. As protein: CASSEGGGNQPQHF. This rearrangement joins TRBV6-4 to TRBJ1-5; a possible D gene is TRBD1 (5 bases). V gave up 3 bases and J gave up 2 bases, with 8 bases separating them. The germline V gene has CDR1 MRHNA and CDR2 SNTAGT. The CDR3 runs 14 residues.

The CDR3 sequence: CATSRAPLAVTDTQYF. The CDR3 DNA sequence: TGTGCCACCAGCAGAGCCCCCCTAGCGGTCACAGATACGCAGTATTTT. The chain joins TRBV15 to TRBJ2-3; 7 nucleotides match TRBD2. The CDR3 length is 16 residues. The trim removed 1 base at V and 2 bases at J, leaving 6 bases unmatched. Germline assignment: CDR1 LNHNV and CDR2 YYDKDF (reference sequence).

The rearrangement uses TRBV4-3 and TRBJ2-1, with 7 bases that match TRBD1. V lost 1 base, J lost 7 bases, and 4 bases stayed unmatched. Looked up from germline, CDR1 is LGHNA and CDR2 is YSLEER. The CDR3 length is 14 residues. The CDR3 DNA sequence: TGCGCCAGCAGCCAAGCTCTCAGGGGGAATGAGCAGTTCTTC. Its protein product is CASSQALRGNEQFF.

The rearrangement uses TRBV19 and TRBJ2-1; 8 positions match TRBD1. The ends lost 8 bases at V and 12 bases at J; junction bases unmatched: 6. The germline gives CDR1 LNHDA, CDR2 SQIVND (reference sequence). The CDR3 runs 11 residues. The CDR3 DNA is TGTGCCAGTGACTCGGGGACAGGGCAGTTCTTC. It yields the protein CASDSGTGQFF.

The rearrangement uses TRBV9 and TRBJ2-2; no definite D call. Trimming left V 0 bases short and J 6 bases short, with 9 bases between. In germline, CDR1 is SGDLS, CDR2 YYNGEE. The CDR3 runs 14 residues. The CDR3 loop is CASSVVRHAGELFF. The CDR3 bases are TGTGCCAGCAGCGTAGTCAGGCATGCCGGGGAGCTGTTTTTT. The full variable domain, rest sourced from reference TRBV9 and TRBJ2-2, is DSGVTQTPKHLITATGQRVTLRCSPRSGDLSVYWYQQSLDQGLQFLIQYYNGEERAKGNILERFSAQQFPDLHSELNLSSLELGDSALYFCASSVVRHAGELFFGEGSRLTVL.

V and J are TRBV29-1 and TRBJ2-1, with D maybe TRBD2 (6 bases). Looked up from germline, CDR1 is SQVTM and CDR2 is ANQGSEA. CDR3 length equals 16 residues. The V end lost 3 bases, the J end lost 0 bases, and 15 bases lay between the germline ends. CDR3 residues: CSVEGGLLSSYNEQFF. The CDR3 bases are TGCAGCGTTGAGGGGGGACTCCTGAGCTCCTACAATGAGCAGTTCTTC.